These 31 T cell receptor beta chains were all obtained from the same sample, sequenced in a study of glioma-infiltrating T cells after dendritic cell vaccination (dated by TCRdb to about 2016). According to the study, the label for this sample's time point signals: after dendritic cell vaccination, including at tumor progression/relapse. Library preparation used the immunoSEQ multiplex PCR assay. The clones in this table, taken by TCRdb from immuneACCESS, are in-frame only. Not every clone is retained; where verified, under half of the shortfall comes from an unresolved V gene, and the cause of the rest is unknown. The sample table holds roughly 100,000 clones, of which roughly 90% were seen once. More than 2.5% of the sample goes to the ten largest clones. This specimen was blood, taken after dendritic cell vaccination. The receptors stem from a human donor with glioblastoma.

The chain employs TRBV7-9 and TRBJ1-2, with a tentative D call TRBD1 (6 bases). Trimming shortened V by 6 bases and J by 8 bases, and 16 bases separated the two germline ends. Germline V gene lookup returns CDR1 SEHNR and CDR2 FQNEAQ (reference sequence). The CDR3 is 13 residues long. The CDR3 DNA reads TGTGCCAGCAGTTCAGAACAGGGTGGAGGCTACACCTTC. Residues: CASSSEQGGGYTF. Variable domain in full (rest from reference TRBV7-9 and TRBJ1-2): DTGVSQNPRHKITKRGQNVTFRCDPISEHNRLYWYRQTLGQGPEFLTYFQNEAQLEKSRLLSDRFSAERPKGSFSTLEIQRTEQGDSAMYLCASSSEQGGGYTFGSGTRLTVV.

The genes are TRBV10-1 and TRBJ2-1; 11 nucleotides align to TRBD2. V trimming: 4 bases; J trimming: 5 bases; junction bases outside the gene matches: 4. This CDR3 comprises 15 residues. Germline V CDR1 and CDR2: WNHNN, SYGVQD (reference sequence). The CDR3 DNA follows: TGCGCCAGCAGTGCGCCGGGACTAGCGGACAATGAGCAGTTCTTC. Translated, it gives CASSAPGLADNEQFF.

This clone came up a few times. The chain employs TRBV19 and TRBJ2-7; 13 nucleotides match TRBD2. This CDR3 is 16 amino acids long. The germline V gene encodes CDR1 LNHDA and CDR2 SQIVND (reference sequence). V trimming: 1 base; J trimming: 3 bases; junction bases outside the gene matches: 3. CDR3 DNA sequence: TGTGCCAGTAGTATAGCGGGGACTAGCGGGATCTACGAGCAGTACTTC. The encoded protein is CASSIAGTSGIYEQYF.

V and J are TRBV18 and TRBJ1-1; 8 bases fit TRBD1. CDR1 and CDR2 (germline): KGHSH, LQKENI. The V segment lost 3 bases and the J segment 3 bases; nucleotides outside the gene matches: 9. The CDR3 sequence is 16 residues long. The CDR3 coding sequence is TGTGCCAGCTCACCGCGACAGGGGACCGGGGACACTGAAGCTTTCTTT. This translates into CASSPRQGTGDTEAFF. The complete variable domain, with remaining parts taken from reference TRBV18 and TRBJ1-1, reads NAGVMQNPRHLVRRRGQEARLRCSPMKGHSHVYWYRQLPEEGLKFMVYLQKENIIDESGMPKERFSAEFPKEGPSILRIQQVVRGDSAAYFCASSPRQGTGDTEAFFGQGTRLTVV.

The CDR3 bases are TGTGCCAGCAGCCCAGGGGTATCCTATGGCTACACCTTC. It is translated as CASSPGVSYGYTF. V and J are TRBV11-2 and TRBJ1-2, with D possibly matching TRBD1 (6 bases). Looked up from germline, CDR1 is SGHAT and CDR2 is FQNNGV. V lost 5 bases and J lost 4, with 11 bases in between. This CDR3 contains 13 residues. Looking up the rest from reference TRBV11-2 and TRBJ1-2 gives the full variable domain: EAGVAQSPRYKIIEKRQSVAFWCNPISGHATLYWYQQILGQGPKLLIQFQNNGVVDDSQLPKDRFSAERLKGVDSTLKIQPAKLEDSAVYLCASSPGVSYGYTFGSGTRLTVV.

The chain recombines TRBV25-1 with TRBJ1-2; D uncertain. The CDR3 runs 14 residues. V shed 5 bases and J shed 0 bases, with 10 bases lying between them. Germline lookup yields CDR1 MGHDK and CDR2 SYGVNS. Written as DNA, the CDR3 is TGTGCCAGCAGTCCTCCCGGGACTAACTATGGCTACACCTTC. This gives the protein CASSPPGTNYGYTF.

V usage is TRBV19 and J usage is TRBJ2-2, with TRBD1 matching over 7 bases. The CDR3 runs to 15 residues. Germline lookup yields CDR1 LNHDA and CDR2 SQIVND (reference sequence). V lost 5 bases, J lost 2 bases, and 5 bases stayed unmatched. The CDR3 sequence is CASSPTGVNTGELFF. In DNA form, the CDR3 reads TGTGCCAGTAGTCCTACAGGGGTAAACACCGGGGAGCTGTTTTTT. Full variable domain (missing parts from reference TRBV19 and TRBJ2-2): DGGITQSPKYLFRKEGQNVTLSCEQNLNHDAMYWYRQDPGQGLRLIYYSQIVNDFQKGDIAEGYSVSREKKESFPLTVTSAQKNPTAFYLCASSPTGVNTGELFFGEGSRLTVL.

The chain carries TRBV19 and TRBJ2-7; tentatively, D is TRBD2 (6 bases). V shed 2 bases and J shed 2 bases, with 16 bases lying between them. The germline gives CDR1 LNHDA, CDR2 SQIVND (reference sequence). CDR3 length equals 16 residues. CDR3 nucleotides: TGTGCCAGTAGTATATCCTCGCGGGGCGGAGCCTACGAGCAGTACTTC. Amino acids: CASSISSRGGAYEQYF.

This clone was observed a few times. This chain connects TRBV6-1 to TRBJ1-2; 11 bases line up with TRBD1. V gave up 2 bases and J gave up 8 bases; unmatched junction bases: 7. Germline V gene lookup returns CDR1 MNHNS and CDR2 SASEGT. The CDR3 is 15 residues long. The CDR3 DNA reads as TGTGCCAGCAGTGAACCGGACAGGGGGCTGAAGGGCTACACCTTC. As protein: CASSEPDRGLKGYTF.

The chain has TRBV6-1 and TRBJ2-2; D possibly corresponds to TRBD2 (6 bases). The CDR3 extends over 15 amino acids. Germline CDR1 MNHNS, CDR2 SASEGT. Trimming cost V 7 bases and J 1 base, with 13 bases left between them. The CDR3 is CASTGGSLNTGELFF. The CDR3, as DNA: TGTGCCAGCACTGGAGGGTCCTTGAACACCGGGGAGCTGTTTTTT.

The CDR3 nucleotides are TGTGCCAGCAGTAGGGGTATTGATCTAGCGGGGGAGAACACAGATACGCAGTATTTT. It translates to CASSRGIDLAGENTDTQYF. The rearrangement links TRBV13 to TRBJ2-3, with 10 bases identical to TRBD2. With V trimmed by 6 bases and J by 2 bases, 17 bases remained unmatched. This CDR3 has 19 residues. CDR1 PRHDT and CDR2 FYEKMQ come from the germline V gene (reference sequence).

V usage is TRBV19 and J usage is TRBJ2-5; D is unresolved. The germline gives CDR1 LNHDA, CDR2 SQIVND (reference sequence). Trimming took 1 base from V and 4 from J, leaving 16 bases between them. This CDR3 spans 16 amino acids. This chain's CDR3 is CASSIGKLVSGETQYF. CDR3 DNA sequence: TGTGCCAGTAGTATAGGTAAACTCGTCTCCGGAGAGACCCAGTACTTC.

The V and J genes are TRBV27 and TRBJ2-5; possibly TRBD2 for D (6 bases). The last part of the DNA fits TRBJ2-7 better; the J call may be wrong. The CDR3 is 16 residues long. CDR1 and CDR2 (germline): MNHEY, SMNVEV (reference sequence). The CDR3 sequence is CASSFSSERAYYEQYF. As DNA, the CDR3 is TGTGCCAGCAGTTTCTCCTCCGAGCGGGCCTATTACGAGCAGTACTTC.

The CDR3: CAWSSAGGSYEQYF. CDR3 DNA sequence: TGTGCCTGGAGCTCAGCGGGGGGTTCCTACGAGCAGTACTTC. The chain employs TRBV30 and TRBJ2-7; 9 nucleotides agree with TRBD2. With 3 bases clipped from V and 1 base from J, the junction kept 4 bases outside the gene matches. CDR1 GTSNPN and CDR2 SVGIG come from the germline V gene (reference sequence). This CDR3 is 14 amino acids long. Drawing the rest from reference TRBV30 and TRBJ2-7, the complete variable domain is SQTIHQWPATLVQPVGSPLSLECTVEGTSNPNLYWYRQAAGRGLQLLFYSVGIGQISSEVPQNLSASRPQDRQFILSSKKLLLSDSGFYLCAWSSAGGSYEQYFGPGTRLTVT.

The chain has TRBV5-1 and TRBJ1-2, with TRBD1 as a possible D gene (6 bases). V lost 0 bases and J lost 0, with 6 bases in between. This CDR3 is 14 amino acids long. Germline V gene lookup returns CDR1 SGHRS and CDR2 YFSETQ. The CDR3 protein is CASSLDRANYGYTF. CDR3 in DNA: TGCGCCAGCAGCTTGGACAGGGCTAACTATGGCTACACCTTC.

V gene TRBV20-1 combines with J gene TRBJ2-7; D perhaps matches TRBD2 (6 bases). CDR1 DFQATT and CDR2 SNEGSKA come from the germline V gene (reference sequence). V was pared by 6 bases and J by 2 bases, with 8 bases between. This CDR3 is 11 amino acids long. The CDR3 DNA reads TGCAGTGCCGGGGGACCCTACGAGCAGTACTTC. Translated: CSAGGPYEQYF.

This chain links TRBV4-2 with TRBJ2-7; tentative D call: TRBD2 (5 bases). Deletions cut 1 base from V and 0 bases from J, with 7 bases between. This CDR3 region has 14 residues. Germline lookup yields CDR1 LGHNA and CDR2 YNFKEQ. The CDR3 nucleotides are TGTGCCAGCAGCCAAGGAGGGTCCTCCTACGAGCAGTACTTC. It encodes CASSQGGSSYEQYF.

This chain joins TRBV20-1 and TRBJ2-7; weak D call: TRBD2 (6 bases). The V and J ends lost 1 base and 6 bases respectively, with 7 bases between them. The CDR3 covers 11 residues. Germline V gene data show CDR1 as DFQATT and CDR2 as SNEGSKA (reference sequence). The CDR3 nucleotides are TGCAGTGCTAGAGTGGGGGGCGAGCAGTACTTC. Translating it yields CSARVGGEQYF.

CDR3 nucleotide sequence: TGTGCCATCAGGCCTAGCGGGAGGTTGTACGAGCAGTACTTC. This gives the protein CAIRPSGRLYEQYF. This sequence joins TRBV10-3 and TRBJ2-7, with 11 bases lining up with TRBD2. Germline trimming cut 6 bases from V and 4 bases from J; bases unmatched to any gene: 5. Germline V gives CDR1 ENHRY, CDR2 SYGVKD. This CDR3 region has 14 residues.

V is TRBV6-1 and J is TRBJ2-7; 9 nucleotides agree with TRBD2. This CDR3 has 16 residues. V gave up 1 base and J gave up 2 bases; unmatched junction bases: 6. Per germline, CDR1 MNHNS and CDR2 SASEGT. CDR3 sequence: CASSEVGLAGPYEQYF. In DNA, the CDR3 is TGTGCCAGCAGTGAAGTGGGGCTAGCGGGACCCTACGAGCAGTACTTC.

This clone is medium-sized by share. This chain joins TRBV25-1 and TRBJ1-1, with TRBD1 matching 7 bases. The CDR3 runs to 14 residues. Germline V lookup: CDR1 MGHDK, CDR2 SYGVNS. With V trimmed by 6 bases and J by 0 bases, 4 bases remained unmatched. The CDR3 sequence is CASRKGGMNTEAFF. CDR3 coding DNA: TGTGCCAGCAGAAAAGGGGGCATGAACACTGAAGCTTTCTTT. Complete variable domain (other parts from reference TRBV25-1 and TRBJ1-1): EADIYQTPRYLVIGTGKKITLECSQTMGHDKMYWYQQDPGMELHLIHYSYGVNSTEKGDLSSESTVSRIRTEHFPLTLESARPSHTSQYLCASRKGGMNTEAFFGQGTRLTVV.

The chain has TRBV14 and TRBJ1-1; 7 bases match TRBD1. The length of the CDR3 is 14 residues. Trimming cost V 3 bases and J 8 bases; bases outside gene matches: 9. CDR1 is SGHDN and CDR2 is FVKESK in the germline V gene. In nucleotides, the CDR3 is TGTGCCAGCAGCCAGTCTTTAGGGGGCGCCGAAGCTTTCTTT. Amino acid sequence: CASSQSLGGAEAFF.

This chain joins TRBV30 and TRBJ1-5; no reliable D call. V shed 3 bases and J shed 5 bases, with 11 bases lying between them. The CDR3 runs 13 residues. Per germline, CDR1 GTSNPN and CDR2 SVGIG (reference sequence). DNA of the CDR3: TGTGCCTGGAGCCCTAACGGGTATCAGCCCCAGCATTTT. It specifies CAWSPNGYQPQHF.

V is TRBV5-4 and J is TRBJ1-2, with 8 nucleotides matching TRBD1. The V gene's germline CDR1 is SGHNT and CDR2 YYREEE (reference sequence). The CDR3 extends over 15 amino acids. The V and J ends lost 5 bases and 8 bases, in that order; junction bases with no gene match: 14. The CDR3 region has the DNA TGTGCCAGCAGTTATCCACGGACAGGGAGTCTGGGCTACACCTTC. Residues: CASSYPRTGSLGYTF. The full variable domain, its missing parts supplied by reference TRBV5-4 and TRBJ1-2, is ETGVTQSPTHLIKTRGQQVTLRCSSQSGHNTVSWYQQALGQGPQFIFQYYREEENGRGNFPPRFSGLQFPNYSSELNVNALELDDSALYLCASSYPRTGSLGYTFGSGTRLTVV.

This clone has only one observation. This chain uses TRBV16 with TRBJ1-1; D unclear. CDR3 length: 14 residues. Germline lookup yields CDR1 KGHSY and CDR2 FQNENV. The ends were cut back, 0 bases at V and 4 bases at J, with 9 bases in the middle. In nucleotides, the CDR3 is TGTGCCAGCAGCCAATCCACAGTGCTCACTGAAGCTTTCTTT. As protein: CASSQSTVLTEAFF.

The gene calls are TRBV29-1 and TRBJ1-2; D gene unclear. Germline values: CDR1 SQVTM, CDR2 ANQGSEA. The CDR3 has 15 amino acids. V lost 0 bases, J lost 1 base, and 12 bases lay in between. The CDR3 coding sequence is TGCAGCGTTGAAGAGGAGGCAGGCCTTAACTATGGCTACACCTTC. Protein: CSVEEEAGLNYGYTF.

The V and J genes are TRBV7-9 and TRBJ2-3, with D possibly TRBD1 on 5 matching bases. CDR3 length: 15 amino acids. The ends were cut back, 8 bases at V and 2 bases at J, with 17 bases in the middle. The germline V gene has CDR1 SEHNR and CDR2 FQNEAQ (reference sequence). The CDR3 DNA reads TGTGCCAGCGGACCGGACATTCTGAACACAGATACGCAGTATTTT. The encoded protein is CASGPDILNTDTQYF. Drawing the rest from reference TRBV7-9 and TRBJ2-3, the complete variable domain is DTGVSQNPRHKITKRGQNVTFRCDPISEHNRLYWYRQTLGQGPEFLTYFQNEAQLEKSRLLSDRFSAERPKGSFSTLEIQRTEQGDSAMYLCASGPDILNTDTQYFGPGTRLTVL.

The chain links TRBV10-3 to TRBJ2-7, with D possibly TRBD1 on 5 matching bases. CDR3 length equals 15 residues. V lost 4 bases, J lost 3 bases, and 16 bases lay in between. Germline values: CDR1 ENHRY, CDR2 SYGVKD. The CDR3 nucleotides are TGTGCCATCAGTGCGTGGCAGGGTGGAATCTACGAGCAGTACTTC. Its translation: CAISAWQGGIYEQYF.

The V gene is TRBV5-1, the J gene TRBJ2-2; 11 bases are shared with TRBD1. Germline values: CDR1 SGHRS, CDR2 YFSETQ. This CDR3 spans 20 amino acids. The ends lost 4 bases at V and 1 base at J; junction bases unmatched: 15. CDR3 DNA: TGCGCCAGCAGCCCCGTGGGGGACAGGGGGGCGTTATGGAACACCGGGGAGCTGTTTTTT. Amino acid sequence: CASSPVGDRGALWNTGELFF. Combining the CDR3 with reference TRBV5-1 and TRBJ2-2 gives the whole variable domain KAGVTQTPRYLIKTRGQQVTLSCSPISGHRSVSWYQQTPGQGLQFLFEYFSETQRNKGNFPGRFSGRQFSNSRSEMNVSTLELGDSALYLCASSPVGDRGALWNTGELFFGEGSRLTVL.

The CDR3 nucleotides read TGTGCCAGCAGGACGGAAGGGGTGGGCGGCACTGAAGCTTTCTTT. Residues: CASRTEGVGGTEAFF. J is TRBJ1-1 and V is TRBV2; tentative D call: TRBD1 (5 bases). Trimming removed 6 bases from V and 4 bases from J, with 18 bases in between. Germline V gene sequence: CDR1 SNHLY, CDR2 FYNNEI. The CDR3 has 15 residues.

The chain recombines TRBV5-1 with TRBJ2-7; 7 bases agree with TRBD1. This CDR3 has 13 amino acids. Per germline, CDR1 SGHRS and CDR2 YFSETQ. The V gene end was trimmed by 1 base and the J gene end by 3 bases; junction bases not matched to a gene: 1. The CDR3 region is CASSLTGDYEQYF. The CDR3 nucleotides read TGCGCCAGCAGCTTGACAGGGGACTACGAGCAGTACTTC.